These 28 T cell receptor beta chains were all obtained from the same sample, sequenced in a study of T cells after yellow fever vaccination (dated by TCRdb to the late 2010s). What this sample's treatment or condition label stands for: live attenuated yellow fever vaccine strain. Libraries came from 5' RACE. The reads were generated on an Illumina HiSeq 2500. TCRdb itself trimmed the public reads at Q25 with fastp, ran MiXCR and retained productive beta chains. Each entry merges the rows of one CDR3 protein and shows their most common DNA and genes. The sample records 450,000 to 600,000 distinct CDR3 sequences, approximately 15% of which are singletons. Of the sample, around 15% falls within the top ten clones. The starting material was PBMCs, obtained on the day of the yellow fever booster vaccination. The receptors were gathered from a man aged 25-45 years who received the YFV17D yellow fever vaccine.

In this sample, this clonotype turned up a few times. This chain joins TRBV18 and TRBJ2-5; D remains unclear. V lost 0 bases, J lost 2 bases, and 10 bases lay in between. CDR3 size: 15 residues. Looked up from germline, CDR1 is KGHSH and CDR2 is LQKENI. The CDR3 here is CASSPPQFGQETQYF. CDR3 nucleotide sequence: TGTGCCAGCTCACCACCTCAATTCGGGCAAGAGACCCAGTACTTC. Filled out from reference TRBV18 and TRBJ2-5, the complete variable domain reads NAGVMQNPRHLVRRRGQEARLRCSPMKGHSHVYWYRQLPEEGLKFMVYLQKENIIDESGMPKERFSAEFPKEGPSILRIQQVVRGDSAAYFCASSPPQFGQETQYFGPGTRLLVL.

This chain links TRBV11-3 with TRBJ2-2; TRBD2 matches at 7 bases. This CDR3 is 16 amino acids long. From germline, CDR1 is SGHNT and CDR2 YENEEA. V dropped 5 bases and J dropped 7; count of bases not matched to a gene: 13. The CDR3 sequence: CASSPRGSGVIGELFF. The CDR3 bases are TGTGCCAGCAGCCCCCGCGGCAGCGGGGTCATCGGGGAGCTGTTTTTT.

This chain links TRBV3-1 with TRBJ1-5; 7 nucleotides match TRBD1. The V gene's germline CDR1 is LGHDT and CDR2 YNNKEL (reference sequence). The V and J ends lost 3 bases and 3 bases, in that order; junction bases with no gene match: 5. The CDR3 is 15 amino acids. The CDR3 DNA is TGTGCCAGCAGCCAGACAGGGTATTACAATCAGCCCCAGCATTTT. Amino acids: CASSQTGYYNQPQHF.

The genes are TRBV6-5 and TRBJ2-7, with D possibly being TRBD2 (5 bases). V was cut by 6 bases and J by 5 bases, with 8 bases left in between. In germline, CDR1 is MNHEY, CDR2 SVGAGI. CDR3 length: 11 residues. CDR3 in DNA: TGTGCCAGCAGCGGGGTCCACGAGCAGTACTTC. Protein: CASSGVHEQYF.

The CDR3 protein is CASSLKRAGESETQYF. DNA of the CDR3: TGTGCCAGCAGCTTAAAACGGGCGGGAGAGTCGGAGACCCAGTACTTC. The chain uses TRBV7-3 and TRBJ2-5, with TRBD2 matching 7 bases. The CDR3 extends over 16 amino acids. V gave up 1 base and J gave up 5 bases; unmatched junction bases: 10. Germline CDR1 SGHTA, CDR2 FQGTGA.

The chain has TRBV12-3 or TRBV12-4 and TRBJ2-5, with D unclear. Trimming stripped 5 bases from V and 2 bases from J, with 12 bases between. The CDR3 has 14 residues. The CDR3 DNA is TGTGCCAGCAGTGAAGCCCTGGGACAAGAGACCCAGTACTTC. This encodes CASSEALGQETQYF.

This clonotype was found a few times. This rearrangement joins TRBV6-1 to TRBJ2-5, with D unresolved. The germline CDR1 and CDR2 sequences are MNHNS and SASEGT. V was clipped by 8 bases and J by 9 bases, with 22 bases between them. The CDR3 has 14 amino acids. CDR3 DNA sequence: TGTGCCAGCGGACCCCCGGGTCCGACGGTGGCCCAGTACTTC. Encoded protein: CASGPPGPTVAQYF.

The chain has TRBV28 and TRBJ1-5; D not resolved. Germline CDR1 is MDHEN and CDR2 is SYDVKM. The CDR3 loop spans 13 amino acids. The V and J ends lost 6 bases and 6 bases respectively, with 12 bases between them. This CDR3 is CASSRYQRQPQHF. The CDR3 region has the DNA TGTGCCAGCAGCAGGTATCAGCGTCAGCCCCAGCATTTT.

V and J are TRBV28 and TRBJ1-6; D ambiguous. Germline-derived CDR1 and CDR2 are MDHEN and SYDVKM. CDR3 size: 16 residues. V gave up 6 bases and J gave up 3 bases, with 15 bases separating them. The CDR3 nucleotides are TGTGCCAGCAGGCCGCCAGGTCCAGTCTATAATTCACCCCTCCACTTT. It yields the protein CASRPPGPVYNSPLHF. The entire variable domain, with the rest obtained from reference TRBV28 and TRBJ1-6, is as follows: DVKVTQSSRYLVKRTGEKVFLECVQDMDHENMFWYRQDPGLGLRLIYFSYDVKMKEKGDIPEGYSVSREKKERFSLILESASTNQTSMYLCASRPPGPVYNSPLHFGNGTRLTVT.

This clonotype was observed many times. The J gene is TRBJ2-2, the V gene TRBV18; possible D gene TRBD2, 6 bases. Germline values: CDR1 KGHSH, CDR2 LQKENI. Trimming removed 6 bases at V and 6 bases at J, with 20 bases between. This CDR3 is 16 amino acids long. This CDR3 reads CASSRRGGSEAGELFF. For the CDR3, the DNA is TGTGCCAGCTCCCGTCGGGGAGGTAGCGAGGCCGGGGAGCTGTTTTTT.

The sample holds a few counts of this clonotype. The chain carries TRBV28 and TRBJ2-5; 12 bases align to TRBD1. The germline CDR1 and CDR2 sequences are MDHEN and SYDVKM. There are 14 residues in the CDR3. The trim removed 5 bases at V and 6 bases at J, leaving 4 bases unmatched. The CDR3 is CASSGTGGLKTQYF. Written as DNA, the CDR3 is TGTGCCAGCAGTGGGACAGGGGGCTTGAAGACCCAGTACTTC.

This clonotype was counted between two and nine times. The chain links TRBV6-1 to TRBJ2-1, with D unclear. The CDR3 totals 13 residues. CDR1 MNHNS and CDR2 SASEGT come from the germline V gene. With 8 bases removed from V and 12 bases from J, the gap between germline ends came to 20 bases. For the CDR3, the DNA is TGTGCCAGCGGACCCCGACCGAACGTTGTGCAGTTCTTC. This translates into CASGPRPNVVQFF.

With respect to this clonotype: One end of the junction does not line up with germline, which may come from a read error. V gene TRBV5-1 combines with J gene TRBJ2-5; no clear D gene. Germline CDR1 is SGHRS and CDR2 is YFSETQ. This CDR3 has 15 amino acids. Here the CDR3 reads CDSSLREGIQETQYF. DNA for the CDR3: TGCGACAGCAGCTTGCGAGAAGGGATCCAAGAGACCCAGTACTTC.

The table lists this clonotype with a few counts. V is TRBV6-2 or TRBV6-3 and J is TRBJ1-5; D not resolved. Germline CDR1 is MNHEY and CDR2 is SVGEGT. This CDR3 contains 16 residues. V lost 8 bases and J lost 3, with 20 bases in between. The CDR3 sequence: CASGSETLTFNQPQHF. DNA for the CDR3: TGTGCCAGCGGGTCCGAGACACTTACCTTCAATCAGCCCCAGCATTTT.

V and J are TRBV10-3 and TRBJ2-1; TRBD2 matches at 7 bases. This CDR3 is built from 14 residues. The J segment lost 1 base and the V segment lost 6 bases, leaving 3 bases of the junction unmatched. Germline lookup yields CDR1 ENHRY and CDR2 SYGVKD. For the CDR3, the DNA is TGTGCCATCAGCCTAGCGGCATCCTACAATGAGCAGTTCTTC. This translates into CAISLAASYNEQFF.

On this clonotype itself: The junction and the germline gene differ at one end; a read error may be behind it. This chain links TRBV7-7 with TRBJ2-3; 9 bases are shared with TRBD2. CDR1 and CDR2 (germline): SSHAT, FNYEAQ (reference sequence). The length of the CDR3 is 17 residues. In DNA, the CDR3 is TGTGCTAGCAGCTTAGGGGGGCGGACTAGCGGCACAGATACGCAGTATTTT. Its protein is CASSLGGRTSGTDTQYF.

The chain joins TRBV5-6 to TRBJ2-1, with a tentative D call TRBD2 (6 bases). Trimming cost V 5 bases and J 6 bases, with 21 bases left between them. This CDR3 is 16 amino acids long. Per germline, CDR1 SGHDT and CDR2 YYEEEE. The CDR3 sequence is CASRGDLARRTNEQFF. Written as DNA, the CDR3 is TGTGCCAGCAGAGGGGATCTAGCGCGAAGGACCAATGAGCAGTTCTTC.

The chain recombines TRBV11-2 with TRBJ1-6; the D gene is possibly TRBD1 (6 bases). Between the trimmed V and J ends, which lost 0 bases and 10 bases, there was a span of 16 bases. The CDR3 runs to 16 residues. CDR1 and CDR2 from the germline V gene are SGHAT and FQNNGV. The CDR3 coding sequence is TGTGCCAGCAGCTTAGACCCCCCAGGGGCTGGCTCACCCCTCCACTTT. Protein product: CASSLDPPGAGSPLHF.

CDR3: CASSLATSLLSYEQYF. The CDR3 DNA follows: TGTGCCAGCAGCTTAGCGACCAGCCTCCTATCCTACGAGCAGTACTTC. V usage is TRBV7-8 and J usage is TRBJ2-7; no clear D gene. This CDR3 spans 16 amino acids. The ends were cut back, 0 bases at V and 1 base at J, with 13 bases in the middle. Germline assignment: CDR1 SGHVS and CDR2 FQNEAQ.

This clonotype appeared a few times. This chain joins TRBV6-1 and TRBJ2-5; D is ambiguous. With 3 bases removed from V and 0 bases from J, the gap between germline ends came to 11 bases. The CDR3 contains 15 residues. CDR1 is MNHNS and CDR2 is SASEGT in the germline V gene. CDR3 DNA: TGTGCCAGCAGTGACGGGCTAGGTCACCAAGAGACCCAGTACTTC. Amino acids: CASSDGLGHQETQYF.

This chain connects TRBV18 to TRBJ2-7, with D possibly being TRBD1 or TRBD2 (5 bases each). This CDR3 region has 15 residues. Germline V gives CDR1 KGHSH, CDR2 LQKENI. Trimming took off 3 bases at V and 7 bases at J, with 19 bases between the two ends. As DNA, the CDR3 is TGTGCCAGCTCACCGACAGACAGCCCCTCGGGGGAGCAGTACTTC. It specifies CASSPTDSPSGEQYF.

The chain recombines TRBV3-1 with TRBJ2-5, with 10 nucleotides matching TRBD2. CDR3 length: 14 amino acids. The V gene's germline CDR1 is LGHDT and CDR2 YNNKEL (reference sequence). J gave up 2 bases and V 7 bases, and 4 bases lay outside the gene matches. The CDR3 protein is CASILAGDQETQYF. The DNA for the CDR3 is TGTGCCAGCATTCTAGCGGGAGATCAAGAGACCCAGTACTTC.

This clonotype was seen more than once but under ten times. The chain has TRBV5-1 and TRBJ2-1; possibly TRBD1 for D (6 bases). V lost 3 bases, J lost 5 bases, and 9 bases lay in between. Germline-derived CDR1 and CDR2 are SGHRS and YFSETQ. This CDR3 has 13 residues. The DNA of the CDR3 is TGCGCCAGCAGCTGGACAGCCGACAATGAGCAGTTCTTC. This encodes CASSWTADNEQFF.

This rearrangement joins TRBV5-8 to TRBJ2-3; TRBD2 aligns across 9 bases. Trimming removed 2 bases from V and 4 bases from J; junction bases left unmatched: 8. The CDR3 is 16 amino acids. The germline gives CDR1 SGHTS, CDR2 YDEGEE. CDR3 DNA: TGTGCCAGCAGCTTCCCCGGGACTAGCCCCCCAGATACGCAGTATTTT. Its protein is CASSFPGTSPPDTQYF. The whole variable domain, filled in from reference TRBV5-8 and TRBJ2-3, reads EAGVTQSPTHLIKTRGQQATLRCSPISGHTSVYWYQQALGLGLQFLLWYDEGEERNRGNFPPRFSGRQFPNYSSELNVNALELEDSALYLCASSFPGTSPPDTQYFGPGTRLTVL.

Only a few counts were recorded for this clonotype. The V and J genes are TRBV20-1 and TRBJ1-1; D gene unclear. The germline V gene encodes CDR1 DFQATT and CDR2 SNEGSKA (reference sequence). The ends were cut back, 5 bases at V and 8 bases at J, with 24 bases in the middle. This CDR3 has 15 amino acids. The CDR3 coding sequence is TGCAGTGCTCCTCCCCCAGTCCAGTCTCCTGCAGAAGCTTTCTTT. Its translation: CSAPPPVQSPAEAFF.

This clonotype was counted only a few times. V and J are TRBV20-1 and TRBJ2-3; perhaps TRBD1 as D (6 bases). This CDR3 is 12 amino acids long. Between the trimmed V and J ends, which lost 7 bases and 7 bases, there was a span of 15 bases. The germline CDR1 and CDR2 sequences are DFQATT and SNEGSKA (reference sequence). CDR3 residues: CSVTLGTNTQYF. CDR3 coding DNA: TGCAGTGTTACGCTAGGGACAAATACGCAGTATTTT.

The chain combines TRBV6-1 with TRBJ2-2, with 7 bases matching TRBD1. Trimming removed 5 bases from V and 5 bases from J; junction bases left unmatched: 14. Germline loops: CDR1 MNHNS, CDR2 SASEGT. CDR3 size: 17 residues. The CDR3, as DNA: TGTGCCAGCAGTAAGCTCACCACAGGGGCCGGGACCGGGGAGCTGTTTTTT. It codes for CASSKLTTGAGTGELFF.

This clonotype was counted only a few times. CDR3 region: CASSLVGTSGNEQFF. CDR3 bases: TGTGCCAGCAGCTTAGTTGGGACTAGCGGCAATGAGCAGTTCTTC. The chain couples TRBV7-8 to TRBJ2-1, with TRBD2 identical over 11 bases. The CDR3 covers 15 residues. The germline V gene encodes CDR1 SGHVS and CDR2 FQNEAQ. The junction had 2 bases not matched to a gene; V was cut back by 1 base and J by 6 bases.